This T cell receptor (beta chain) was observed in a study of CD8 T cells in ankylosing spondylitis. Overall study results and limits: One TCR beta motif, made up of several highly homologous variants, appeared characteristic of ankylosing spondylitis blood.

MiXCR, run by TCRdb on the 5' RACE reads, gives a single entry per CDR3 protein. The table records 30,000 to 45,000 distinct CDR3 sequences, 11% of them present only once. As to this clonotype: As yet, its antigen is unknown.

V was pared by 6 bases and J by 4 bases, with 16 bases between. In germline, CDR1 is LNHDA, CDR2 SQIVND (reference sequence). The CDR3 loop spans 15 amino acids. The TCR comes from a male donor with ankylosing spondylitis. The chain uses TRBV19 and TRBJ2-1, with D perhaps matching TRBD1 (5 bases). The specimen was synovial fluid, either unsorted or a sorted T cell fraction (not recorded which). The CDR3 spells CASRLGAGRYNEQFF. As DNA, the CDR3 is TGTGCCAGTAGGCTTGGGGCAGGGCGTTACAATGAGCAGTTCTTC.